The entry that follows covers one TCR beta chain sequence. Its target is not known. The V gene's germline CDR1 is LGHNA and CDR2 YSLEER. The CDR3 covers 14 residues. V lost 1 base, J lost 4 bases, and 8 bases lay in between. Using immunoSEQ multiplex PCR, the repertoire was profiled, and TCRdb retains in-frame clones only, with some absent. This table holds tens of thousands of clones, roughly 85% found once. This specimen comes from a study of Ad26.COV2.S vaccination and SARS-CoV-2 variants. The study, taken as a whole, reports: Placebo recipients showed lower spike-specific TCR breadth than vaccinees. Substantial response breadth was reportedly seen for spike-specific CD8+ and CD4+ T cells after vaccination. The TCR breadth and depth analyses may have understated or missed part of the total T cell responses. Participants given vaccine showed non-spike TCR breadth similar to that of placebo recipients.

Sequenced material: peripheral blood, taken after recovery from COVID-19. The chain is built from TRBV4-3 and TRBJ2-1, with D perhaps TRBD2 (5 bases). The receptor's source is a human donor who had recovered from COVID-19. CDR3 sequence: CASSQGTSYNEQFF. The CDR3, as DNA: TGCGCCAGCAGCCAAGGGACTTCGTACAATGAGCAGTTCTTC.